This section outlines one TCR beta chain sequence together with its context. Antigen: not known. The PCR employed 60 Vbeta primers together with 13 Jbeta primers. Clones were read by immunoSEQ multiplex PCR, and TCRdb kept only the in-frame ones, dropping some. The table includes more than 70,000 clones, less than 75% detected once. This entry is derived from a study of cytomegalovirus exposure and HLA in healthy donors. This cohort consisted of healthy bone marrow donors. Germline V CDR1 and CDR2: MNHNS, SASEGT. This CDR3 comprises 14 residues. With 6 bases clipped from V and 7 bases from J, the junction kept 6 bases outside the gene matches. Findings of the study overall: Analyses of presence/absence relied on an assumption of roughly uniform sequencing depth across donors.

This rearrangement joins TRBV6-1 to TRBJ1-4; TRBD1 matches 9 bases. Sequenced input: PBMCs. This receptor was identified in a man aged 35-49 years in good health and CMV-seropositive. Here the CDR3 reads CASSGTGWSEKLFF. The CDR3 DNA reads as TGTGCCAGCAGCGGGACAGGGTGGAGTGAAAAACTGTTTTTT.